This T cell receptor beta chain was sequenced during a study of cytomegalovirus exposure and HLA in healthy donors. Findings and limits, study-wide: Presence/absence analyses supposed approximately even sequencing depth among donors. There were some 150 TCR beta chains listed as cytomegalovirus-associated.

PCR amplification relied on 60 Vbeta primers (plus 13 Jbeta primers). Profiling relied on immunoSEQ multiplex PCR, and the TCRdb table lists in-frame clones only, not all of them. The sample shows 80,000 to 100,000 clones, and 0.45% to 0.7% sits with its ten largest clones. CDR1 SGDLS and CDR2 YYNGEE come from the germline V gene. V lost 0 bases and J lost 7, with 20 bases in between. This CDR3 contains 16 residues. Comments on this clone: Its antigen is still unknown.

The chain links TRBV9 to TRBJ2-7; a weak D match, TRBD1 (5 bases). Source material: PBMCs. This clonotype originated in a man aged 50 or older in good health and CMV-seronegative. DNA for the CDR3: TGTGCCAGCAGCGTAGACCCGGGCCAATGGGGCGATGAGCAGTACTTC. It yields the protein CASSVDPGQWGDEQYF.